The T cell receptor beta chain described here comes from a study of T cell responses to AZD1222 COVID-19 vaccine. General study points: Scientists sampled the repertoires only once the peak T cell response had passed. The sample set comprised mostly white British donors with more females, and clonal diversity was possibly underestimated. Elevations in Spike-specific TCR breadth and depth followed administration of two AZD1222 doses. Seropositive at baseline were only six or seven AZD1222 recipients.

Regarding this clone: Its target is not known.

The V gene lost 1 base and the J gene lost 2 bases, with 4 bases spanning the gap. Per germline, CDR1 MDHEN and CDR2 SYDVKM. The CDR3 is made up of 13 amino acids. The assay was immunoSEQ multiplex PCR, and TCRdb's table has in-frame clones only and misses some. The sample lists 80,000 to 100,000 clones; approximately 86% were seen once. The chain uses TRBV28 and TRBJ2-3; D call uncertain. The sample consisted of peripheral blood, taken 28 days after the second AZD1222 dose. This receptor was taken from an adult who received the AZD1222 COVID-19 vaccine. The CDR3 DNA sequence: TGTGCCAGCAGTTTATCGGACACAGATACGCAGTATTTT. This gives the protein CASSLSDTDTQYF.